A single T cell receptor (beta chain) is shown here with its context. Genomic DNA was employed as the template in profiling TCR beta VDJ and CDR3. TCRdb reprocessed the reads with MiXCR, giving one entry per CDR3 protein. In the table there are some 190,000 distinct CDR3 sequences, approximately 49% of which are singletons. V lost 10 bases, J lost 0 bases, and 9 bases lay in between. The CDR3 runs to 12 residues. The germline V gene encodes CDR1 SGHTA and CDR2 FQGNSA. The data derive from a study of CD8+CD57+ T cells in acquired aplastic anemia. The chain employs TRBV7-2 and TRBJ1-2; D not certain. The origin of this receptor is a human donor in good health, serving as a control. The sample consisted of sorted CD4+, CD8+, or CD8+CD57+ T cells (not recorded which) from PBMCs. CDR3 bases: TGTGCCATCACAGCCACTAACTATGGCTACACCTTC. It codes for CAITATNYGYTF.